This TCR beta chain was identified during a study of T cell changes during pregnancy in multiple sclerosis. Sequenced by immunoSEQ multiplex PCR; TCRdb stores in-frame clones only, minus some. The table records fewer than 12,000 clones, approximately 90% of them present only once. This clone was detected only a few times. This sequence originates from a female donor in good health, enrolled as a control in a pregnancy study. This specimen consisted of CD8+ T cells from peripheral blood mononuclear cells, obtained in the first trimester of pregnancy.

CDR3 region: CASSVGSEAFF. CDR3 sequence (DNA): TGTGCCAGCAGTGTAGGGAGCGAAGCTTTCTTT. The chain recombines TRBV2 with TRBJ1-1; D remains unclear. The V end lost 4 bases, the J end lost 8 bases, and 8 bases lay between the germline ends. Germline V gives CDR1 SNHLY, CDR2 FYNNEI. The CDR3 has 11 residues.